The 32 T cell receptor beta chains below all came from one sample that was sequenced in a study of identical twins. TCRdb re-called the 5' RACE reads with MiXCR, one entry per CDR3 protein. The sample lists around 960,000 distinct CDR3 sequences, approximately 13% seen once, with roughly 1.6% in the top ten. The same data also went into a second study, on yellow fever vaccine responses in identical twins.

Sequenced: PBMCs. The receptor set was obtained from a woman aged 18 to 35 in good health.

This clonotype was detected only a few times. This chain links TRBV4-1 with TRBJ1-1, with TRBD1 as a possible D gene (5 bases). The CDR3 runs to 12 residues. Germline CDR1 and CDR2: MGHRA and YSYEKL. Trimming took 1 base from V and 12 from J, leaving 12 bases between them. The CDR3 spells CASSQVGGTSFF. The CDR3 DNA reads as TGCGCCAGCAGCCAAGTGGGGGGGACTTCTTTCTTT.

This clonotype was picked up a small number of times. This chain connects TRBV15 to TRBJ1-2; 7 bases map to TRBD1. V lost 3 bases, J lost 5 bases, and 3 bases stayed unmatched. The V gene's germline CDR1 is LNHNV and CDR2 YYDKDF (reference sequence). This CDR3 is built from 13 residues. The CDR3 loop is CATSRDRTYGYTF. CDR3 coding DNA: TGTGCCACCAGCAGGGACAGGACATATGGCTACACCTTC. Together with reference TRBV15 and TRBJ1-2, the CDR3 gives the full variable domain: DAMVIQNPRYQVTQFGKPVTLSCSQTLNHNVMYWYQQKSSQAPKLLFHYYDKDFNNEADTPDNFQSRRPNTSFCFLDIRSPGLGDTAMYLCATSRDRTYGYTFGSGTRLTVV.

The gene calls are TRBV3-1 and TRBJ2-1; D uncertain. The V end was cut by 1 base, the J end by 9 bases, with 16 bases between. The CDR3 runs 15 residues. Germline V gene lookup returns CDR1 LGHDT and CDR2 YNNKEL (reference sequence). CDR3 sequence reads: CASSQVNLVRGEQFF. Written as DNA, the CDR3 is TGTGCCAGCAGCCAAGTTAACCTAGTGAGAGGTGAGCAGTTCTTC.

This clonotype was picked up many times. The V gene is TRBV3-2, the J gene TRBJ1-4; TRBD1 was called by the table and not checked on the DNA. TRBV3-2 is a pseudogene locus. The CDR3 length is 17 residues. In DNA form, the CDR3 reads TGTGCCATGCGCCTTGGAGGACAGGGACAATATAATGAAAAACTGTTTTTT. Its protein product is CAMRLGGQGQYNEKLFF.

A few counts support this clonotype. The V and J genes are TRBV11-2 and TRBJ1-2, with D perhaps matching TRBD1 (5 bases). This CDR3 has 14 amino acids. Germline V gives CDR1 SGHAT, CDR2 FQNNGV. V was trimmed by 5 bases and J by 8 bases, leaving 18 bases between them. The CDR3 loop reads CASSLRGATMGYTF. CDR3 nucleotides: TGTGCCAGCAGCCTAAGAGGGGCGACTATGGGCTACACCTTC.

V is TRBV7-8 and J is TRBJ2-7; 7 nucleotides align to TRBD2. CDR1 is SGHVS and CDR2 is FQNEAQ in the germline V gene. The CDR3 sequence is 14 residues long. Unmatched junction bases numbered 10, after V lost 5 bases and J lost 6 bases. CDR3: CASSGRTSLGEQYV. CDR3 sequence (DNA): TGTGCCAGCAGCGGACGGACTAGTCTCGGCGAGCAGTACGTC.

The CDR3 here is CASSLLTSGGAVGEQFF. The CDR3 DNA reads TGTGCCAGCAGTCTCCTAACTAGCGGGGGGGCCGTTGGTGAGCAGTTCTTC. The chain has TRBV27 and TRBJ2-1; 13 bases agree with TRBD2. Germline V gene lookup returns CDR1 MNHEY and CDR2 SMNVEV (reference sequence). The V gene end was trimmed by 5 bases and the J gene end by 9 bases; junction bases not matched to a gene: 13. This CDR3 comprises 17 residues.

The chain is built from TRBV11-1 and TRBJ2-1; 9 nucleotides line up with TRBD1. CDR3 size: 18 residues. V shed 1 base, J shed 3 bases, and the junction held 10 bases outside the gene matches. Looked up from germline, CDR1 is SGHAT and CDR2 is FQDESV (reference sequence). The CDR3 region is CASSLGGTGLRIYNEQFF. CDR3 nucleotide sequence: TGTGCCAGCAGCTTAGGTGGGACAGGGCTAAGAATCTACAATGAGCAGTTCTTC.

The chain joins TRBV12-3 or TRBV12-4 to TRBJ1-1, with D uncertain. Trimming pared 6 bases from V and 3 bases from J, leaving 14 bases between. CDR3 length: 14 residues. The CDR3 region is CASRAPASHTEAFF. CDR3 sequence (DNA): TGTGCCAGCAGGGCCCCCGCGTCCCACACTGAAGCTTTCTTT.

This clonotype was recorded at least ten times. The J gene is TRBJ2-7, the V gene TRBV4-1, with TRBD2 matching 9 bases. V shed 4 bases and J 6 bases; nucleotides not matched to a gene: 13. There are 16 residues in the CDR3. Germline assignment: CDR1 MGHRA and CDR2 YSYEKL. The CDR3: CASSLKGVAGESEQYF. The DNA for the CDR3 is TGCGCCAGCAGCCTCAAGGGGGTAGCGGGAGAATCCGAGCAGTACTTC.

The V and J genes are TRBV21-1 and TRBJ2-2. TRBV21-1 is assigned pseudogene status. The CDR3 loop spans 14 amino acids. The CDR3 reads CASSKEFKAGELFF. For the CDR3, the DNA is TGTGCCAGCAGCAAAGAGTTTAAGGCCGGGGAGCTGTTTTTT.

This clonotype was seen a handful of times. The chain employs TRBV20-1 and TRBJ2-5; 11 bases are a match to TRBD2. The CDR3 is 14 amino acids. Germline V lookup: CDR1 DFQATT, CDR2 SNEGSKA (reference sequence). The trim removed 3 bases at V and 4 bases at J, leaving 4 bases unmatched. CDR3 nucleotide sequence: TGCAGTGCTAGGTTAGCGGGGGGGCTAGAGACCCAGTACTTC. Protein sequence: CSARLAGGLETQYF.

The chain combines TRBV12-3 or TRBV12-4 with TRBJ2-2; 9 bases match TRBD2. Unmatched junction bases numbered 8, after V lost 5 bases and J lost 1 base. This CDR3 has 17 amino acids. The DNA of the CDR3 is TGTGCCAGCAGTGCCGCGGGGGGGAGACAGAACACCGGGGAGCTGTTTTTT. It translates to CASSAAGGRQNTGELFF.

The chain employs TRBV28 and TRBJ2-7; weak D call: TRBD2 (6 bases). Looked up from germline, CDR1 is MDHEN and CDR2 is SYDVKM. Deletions cut 6 bases from V and 4 bases from J, with 25 bases between. This CDR3 comprises 17 residues. As DNA, the CDR3 is TGTGCCAGCAGCAACCAAGTGACTAGGAGGTTTGTTTACGAGCAGTACGTC. Translating it yields CASSNQVTRRFVYEQYV.

Regarding this clonotype: At one boundary the junction diverges from the germline segment, which might be a read error. The rearrangement links TRBV19 to TRBJ2-5; TRBD1 matches 7 bases. The CDR3 loop spans 15 amino acids. CDR1 and CDR2 from the germline V gene are LNHDA and SQIVND (reference sequence). Here the CDR3 reads CASSIARDSQDTQYF. DNA for the CDR3: TGTGCCAGTAGTATCGCACGGGACAGCCAAGACACCCAGTACTTC.

The rearrangement links TRBV6-1 to TRBJ1-5; D is perhaps TRBD1 (5 bases). In germline, CDR1 is MNHNS, CDR2 SASEGT. The CDR3 extends over 14 amino acids. V shed 8 bases and J shed 9 bases, with 20 bases lying between them. The CDR3 DNA sequence: TGTGCCAGCTCTTTTCGGCAGGGCGAGGCGCCCCAGCATTTT. Its translation: CASSFRQGEAPQHF.

In the case of this clonotype: A much larger clonotype is one base distant, so this may be a read error. CDR3 nucleotide sequence: TGCGCCAGCAGCGGACAGGGGGACACCGGGGATCTGTTTTTT. Translating it yields CASSGQGDTGDLFF. The V gene is TRBV5-1, the J gene TRBJ2-2; TRBD1 matches 10 bases. Germline V gene lookup returns CDR1 SGHRS and CDR2 YFSETQ. This CDR3 region has 14 residues.

CDR3 sequence: CASSESASGRRSYNEQFF. The CDR3 DNA sequence: TGTGCCAGCAGTGAATCGGCTAGCGGGAGACGGTCCTACAATGAGCAGTTCTTC. V is TRBV25-1 and J is TRBJ2-1, with 10 bases lining up with TRBD2. The V gene end was trimmed by 1 base and the J gene end by 1 base; junction bases not matched to a gene: 7. Germline lookup yields CDR1 MGHDK and CDR2 SYGVNS. The CDR3 loop spans 18 amino acids.

This chain connects TRBV3-1 to TRBJ2-1; tentative D call: TRBD2 (7 bases). The V end was cut by 1 base, the J end by 11 bases, with 12 bases between. The germline V gene encodes CDR1 LGHDT and CDR2 YNNKEL (reference sequence). There are 13 residues in the CDR3. CDR3 amino acids: CASSQGRGTKQFF. Here the CDR3 DNA reads TGTGCCAGCAGCCAAGGAAGGGGGACTAAGCAGTTCTTC.

This sequence joins TRBV10-1 and TRBJ2-1, with 14 bases that match TRBD2. After removal of 4 bases from V and 7 bases from J, the junction contained 6 bases not matched to a gene. The germline V gene has CDR1 WNHNN and CDR2 SYGVQD (reference sequence). The CDR3 is made up of 16 amino acids. CDR3 residues: CASSGRLAGGRNEQFF. CDR3 sequence (DNA): TGCGCCAGCAGTGGAAGACTAGCGGGAGGGAGGAATGAGCAGTTCTTC.

This clonotype was detected ten times or more. The J gene is TRBJ2-1, the V gene TRBV5-6, with 11 bases identical to TRBD2. Germline V gene lookup returns CDR1 SGHDT and CDR2 YYEEEE. Trimming cost V 3 bases and J 6 bases; bases outside gene matches: 5. This CDR3 region has 15 residues. The CDR3 sequence: CASSWGTSGRNEQFF. The CDR3 coding sequence is TGTGCCAGCAGCTGGGGGACTAGCGGTCGCAATGAGCAGTTCTTC. Full variable domain (rest looked up from reference TRBV5-6 and TRBJ2-1): DAGVTQSPTHLIKTRGQQVTLRCSPKSGHDTVSWYQQALGQGPQFIFQYYEEEERQRGNFPDRFSGHQFPNYSSELNVNALLLGDSALYLCASSWGTSGRNEQFFGPGTRLTVL.

V is TRBV25-1 and J is TRBJ2-3; TRBD2 might be the D (6 bases). Germline CDR1 reads MGHDK; CDR2 reads SYGVNS. This CDR3 is built from 15 residues. The V gene lost 4 bases and the J gene lost 2 bases, with 13 bases spanning the gap. CDR3 sequence (DNA): TGTGCCAGCAGTGCTGGGACTCTTCACACAGATACGCAGTATTTT. Translation: CASSAGTLHTDTQYF.

This clonotype was seen ten or more times. The chain joins TRBV20-1 to TRBJ2-7; 8 bases agree with TRBD2. The ends lost 1 base at V and 5 bases at J; junction bases unmatched: 7. Germline V gene data show CDR1 as DFQATT and CDR2 as SNEGSKA (reference sequence). The CDR3 is 14 amino acids. CDR3 nucleotide sequence: TGCAGTGCTAGAGCCGAGCGGGAGCCCCACGAGCAGTACTTC. It codes for CSARAEREPHEQYF.

The chain uses TRBV10-3 and TRBJ2-3, with D possibly being TRBD2 (5 bases). This CDR3 is 14 amino acids long. CDR1 is ENHRY, CDR2 SYGVKD, per germline. V was cut by 7 bases and J by 2 bases, with 13 bases left in between. The CDR3: CAITGGLSTDTQYF. The CDR3 coding sequence is TGTGCCATCACAGGAGGTTTGTCCACAGATACGCAGTATTTT.

This clonotype was counted only a few times. This rearrangement joins TRBV29-1 to TRBJ1-5; 7 bases agree with TRBD1. The V segment lost 6 bases and the J segment 0 bases; nucleotides outside the gene matches: 8. The CDR3 covers 15 residues. In germline, CDR1 is SQVTM, CDR2 ANQGSEA. CDR3 residues: CSVLTQGSSNQPQHF. The CDR3 DNA sequence: TGCAGCGTCTTAACACAGGGGAGTAGCAATCAGCCCCAGCATTTT.

This clonotype was counted ten times or more. V is TRBV6-5 and J is TRBJ1-4, with no clear D. The CDR3 consists of 14 residues. V lost 2 bases and J 0 bases, leaving 4 bases between the germline ends. Germline loops: CDR1 MNHEY, CDR2 SVGAGI. DNA for the CDR3: TGTGCCAGCAGTTACCCAGCAACTAATGAAAAACTGTTTTTT. It specifies CASSYPATNEKLFF.

This clonotype was recorded a few times. V and J are TRBV12-3 or TRBV12-4 and TRBJ1-3; 7 bases align to TRBD1. This CDR3 has 16 amino acids. Trimming cost V 5 bases and J 4 bases; bases outside gene matches: 11. CDR3 protein: CASSKTGTRIGNTIYF. Here the CDR3 DNA reads TGTGCCAGCAGTAAGACAGGGACGAGAATCGGAAACACCATATATTTT.

In nucleotides, the CDR3 is TGTGCCAGCAGCTCGGGACTCTCGGCAGATACGCAGTATTTT. Translating it yields CASSSGLSADTQYF. V and J are TRBV13 and TRBJ2-3; D perhaps matches TRBD2 (6 bases). In germline, CDR1 is PRHDT, CDR2 FYEKMQ (reference sequence). CDR3 length equals 14 residues. V was shortened by 4 bases and J by 4 bases, with 12 bases between the two germline ends.

This rearrangement joins TRBV5-1 to TRBJ2-3; tentatively, D is TRBD2 (6 bases). This CDR3 is 17 amino acids long. Trimming cost V 0 bases and J 2 bases, with 16 bases left between them. The germline CDR1 and CDR2 sequences are SGHRS and YFSETQ. CDR3 nucleotides: TGCGCCAGCAGCTTGGCCTTTGACGGGGGATACACAGATACGCAGTATTTT. Translating it yields CASSLAFDGGYTDTQYF.

This clonotype has only a few counts. The J gene is TRBJ2-3, the V gene TRBV20-1; perhaps TRBD1 as D (6 bases). Per germline, CDR1 DFQATT and CDR2 SNEGSKA (reference sequence). V dropped 3 bases and J dropped 4 bases, with 8 bases sitting between them. There are 12 residues in the CDR3. CDR3 residues: CSASQGPDTQYF. In nucleotides, the CDR3 is TGCAGTGCTAGTCAGGGGCCAGATACGCAGTATTTT.

This clonotype was picked up a small number of times. The chain combines TRBV11-2 with TRBJ2-3; a possible D gene is TRBD2 (6 bases). Trimming left V 7 bases short and J 7 bases short, with 21 bases between. Germline V gene sequence: CDR1 SGHAT, CDR2 FQNNGV. This CDR3 comprises 15 residues. This CDR3 reads CASTQTRDSIYTQYF. CDR3 coding DNA: TGTGCCAGCACCCAGACCAGGGACTCTATTTATACGCAGTATTTT.

As concerns this clonotype: This may be a read error, as it is one base from a much larger clone. The chain combines TRBV20-1 with TRBJ2-2; no firm D call. Deletions cut 3 bases from V and 1 base from J, with 9 bases between. The CDR3 spans 14 residues. Germline V gene sequence: CDR1 DFQATT, CDR2 SNEGSKA (reference sequence). CDR3 amino acids: CSASGPENTGELFF. The CDR3 DNA follows: TGCAGTGCTAGCGGCCCAGAGAACACCGGGGAGCTGTTTTTT.